These 19 T cell receptor beta chains were all obtained from the same sample, sequenced in a study of blood T cell repertoires in COVID-19 (dated by TCRdb to about 2020). The library was produced with the immunoSEQ multiplex PCR assay. TCRdb took over this immuneACCESS table, retaining in-frame rearrangements with V and J assigned. Such tables are incomplete; in checked studies, under half of the missing clones stem from an unresolved V gene, and the remainder is unexplained. The table for this sample lists around 230,000 clones; 65% to 85% of them were counted only once. Of the sample, about 27% falls within the top ten clones. Sequencing was done on a sample of peripheral blood. These receptors came from a man aged 35 to 55 with acute or convalescent COVID-19.

This chain uses TRBV7-9 with TRBJ2-1; D is unresolved. Trimming took off 3 bases at V and 10 bases at J, with 7 bases between the two ends. CDR3 length: 11 amino acids. Germline assignment: CDR1 SEHNR and CDR2 FQNEAQ (reference sequence). CDR3 in amino acids: CASSFGQEQFF. The CDR3 nucleotides read TGTGCCAGCAGCTTTGGCCAAGAGCAGTTCTTC.

This sequence joins TRBV5-1 and TRBJ2-1, with 13 bases that match TRBD2. With 1 base clipped from V and 6 bases from J, the junction kept 1 base outside the gene matches. The CDR3 runs to 15 residues. CDR1 SGHRS and CDR2 YFSETQ come from the germline V gene. The CDR3 reads CASSLRTSGSNEQFF. The CDR3 DNA sequence: TGCGCCAGCAGCTTGAGGACTAGCGGGAGCAATGAGCAGTTCTTC. Complete variable domain (other parts from reference TRBV5-1 and TRBJ2-1): KAGVTQTPRYLIKTRGQQVTLSCSPISGHRSVSWYQQTPGQGLQFLFEYFSETQRNKGNFPGRFSGRQFSNSRSEMNVSTLELGDSALYLCASSLRTSGSNEQFFGPGTRLTVL.

The chain links TRBV5-1 to TRBJ2-3, with D maybe TRBD2 (6 bases). From germline, CDR1 is SGHRS and CDR2 YFSETQ. CDR3 length: 14 amino acids. The V end lost 2 bases, the J end lost 0 bases, and 7 bases lay between the germline ends. In nucleotides, the CDR3 is TGCGCCAGCAGCTTAGGGACTAGCACAGATACGCAGTATTTT. It codes for CASSLGTSTDTQYF.

DNA of the CDR3: TGTGCCAGCAGCTTAAGGACAGGGGCCTGGGCTGAAGCTTTCTTT. Its protein is CASSLRTGAWAEAFF. The gene calls are TRBV7-2 and TRBJ1-1, with 9 bases aligning to TRBD1. Germline V gene sequence: CDR1 SGHTA, CDR2 FQGNSA. This CDR3 region has 15 residues. V lost 2 bases and J lost 6; bases outside the gene matches: 7.

This chain connects TRBV7-9 to TRBJ1-5, with 7 bases fitting TRBD1. Looked up from germline, CDR1 is SEHNR and CDR2 is FQNEAQ (reference sequence). The ends lost 5 bases at V and 5 bases at J; junction bases unmatched: 6. CDR3 size: 14 residues. The CDR3 loop is CASSQDRADQPQHF. CDR3 DNA: TGTGCCAGCAGCCAAGACAGGGCCGATCAGCCCCAGCATTTT.

The chain uses TRBV9 and TRBJ2-5; D remains unclear. The CDR3 runs 12 residues. The ends were cut back, 0 bases at V and 4 bases at J, with 4 bases in the middle. The germline CDR1 and CDR2 sequences are SGDLS and YYNGEE. The CDR3 nucleotides are TGTGCCAGCAGCGTAGCTTCAGAGACCCAGTACTTC. Translating gives CASSVASETQYF. Filled out from reference TRBV9 and TRBJ2-5, the complete variable domain reads DSGVTQTPKHLITATGQRVTLRCSPRSGDLSVYWYQQSLDQGLQFLIQYYNGEERAKGNILERFSAQQFPDLHSELNLSSLELGDSALYFCASSVASETQYFGPGTRLLVL.

The chain links TRBV7-6 to TRBJ1-2; TRBD1 aligns across 7 bases. The CDR3 runs 15 residues. Losses at the gene ends were 4 bases for V and 2 bases for J; bases not matched to a gene: 7. Germline assignment: CDR1 SGHVS and CDR2 FNYEAQ. CDR3 nucleotide sequence: TGTGCCAGCAGCTCAGAGGGGACAGCCAACTATGGCTACACCTTC. It codes for CASSSEGTANYGYTF.

This chain uses TRBV6-6 with TRBJ1-6; the D gene is possibly TRBD1 (5 bases). The CDR3 has 15 amino acids. Between the trimmed V and J ends, which lost 0 bases and 9 bases, there was a span of 12 bases. Germline V gene data show CDR1 as MNHNY and CDR2 as SVGAGI (reference sequence). CDR3 amino acids: CASSYSTRGGSPLHF. The CDR3 DNA follows: TGTGCCAGCAGTTACTCTACAAGGGGAGGTTCACCCCTCCACTTT.

The chain recombines TRBV6-2 or TRBV6-3 with TRBJ2-7; TRBD1 might be the D (6 bases). CDR3 length: 15 residues. The V end lost 4 bases, the J end lost 6 bases, and 19 bases lay between the germline ends. Germline CDR1 MNHEY, CDR2 SVGEGT. The CDR3 protein is CASSFSPGRGGEQYF. DNA of the CDR3: TGTGCCAGCAGTTTCTCTCCCGGCAGAGGGGGCGAGCAGTACTTC.

This clone occurred once. V gene TRBV7-3 combines with J gene TRBJ1-2; 8 bases match TRBD1. Trimming cost V 5 bases and J 0 bases; bases outside gene matches: 8. The length of the CDR3 is 16 residues. Germline V gene sequence: CDR1 SGHTA, CDR2 FQGTGA. CDR3 amino acids: CASSPGQGPSNYGYTF. Written as DNA, the CDR3 is TGTGCCAGCAGCCCAGGACAGGGACCTTCTAACTATGGCTACACCTTC.

The sample holds a few counts of this clone. This chain uses TRBV6-1 with TRBJ1-4; D gene uncertain. Trimming took 4 bases from V and 4 from J, leaving 16 bases between them. CDR1 and CDR2 (germline): MNHNS, SASEGT. CDR3 length: 16 amino acids. The CDR3 DNA reads as TGTGCCAGCAGTGGGAGGGTTTATATCGATAATGAAAAACTGTTTTTT. It encodes CASSGRVYIDNEKLFF.

The rearrangement joins TRBV6-6 to TRBJ1-3; the match to TRBD1 covers 10 bases. Germline values: CDR1 MNHNY, CDR2 SVGAGI (reference sequence). V lost 2 bases to trimming and J lost 8 bases; unmatched junction nucleotides: 6. CDR3 length: 15 amino acids. This chain's CDR3 is CASSYRPGTGDTIYF. CDR3 nucleotides: TGTGCCAGCAGTTACCGCCCCGGGACAGGGGACACCATATATTTT.

This clone was observed a handful of times. The J gene is TRBJ1-4, the V gene TRBV6-5; D remains unclear. There are 14 residues in the CDR3. Trimming removed 6 bases from V and 6 bases from J, with 14 bases in between. Germline CDR1 MNHEY, CDR2 SVGAGI. The CDR3 sequence is CASRNLRRYEKLFF. The CDR3 nucleotides read TGTGCCAGCAGGAACCTCCGGCGGTATGAAAAACTGTTTTTT.

The chain combines TRBV29-1 with TRBJ1-2; 10 bases align to TRBD1. The CDR3 is made up of 15 amino acids. The germline V gene encodes CDR1 SQVTM and CDR2 ANQGSEA. V lost 0 bases and J lost 7; bases outside the gene matches: 8. CDR3 protein: CSVEDPGQGVGGYTF. For the CDR3, the DNA is TGCAGCGTTGAAGATCCCGGACAGGGGGTGGGTGGCTACACCTTC.

This chain links TRBV30 with TRBJ1-1; TRBD1 matches at 7 bases. J lost 2 bases, V lost 5 bases, and 5 bases had no gene match. The CDR3 runs to 13 residues. Per germline, CDR1 GTSNPN and CDR2 SVGIG (reference sequence). CDR3 coding DNA: TGTGCCTGGGGGGACAGAATAAACACTGAAGCTTTCTTT. Its protein product is CAWGDRINTEAFF.

The chain combines TRBV6-5 with TRBJ1-2, with D possibly TRBD1 on 6 matching bases. V gave up 7 bases and J gave up 4 bases, with 16 bases separating them. This CDR3 is 14 amino acids long. Per germline, CDR1 MNHEY and CDR2 SVGAGI. The CDR3 region is CASKRDTGTYGYTF. In DNA form, the CDR3 reads TGTGCCAGCAAAAGGGACACGGGAACCTATGGCTACACCTTC.

J is TRBJ2-3 and V is TRBV7-2, with 14 bases fitting TRBD2. The CDR3 has 19 amino acids. Germline CDR1 is SGHTA and CDR2 is FQGNSA. V lost 3 bases, J lost 0 bases, and 8 bases stayed unmatched. Here the CDR3 DNA reads TGTGCCAGCAGCTTCGGACTAGCGGGAGGATGGGTGAGCACAGATACGCAGTATTTT. Translated, it gives CASSFGLAGGWVSTDTQYF.

The genes are TRBV6-5 and TRBJ2-2, with TRBD2 identical over 8 bases. Germline CDR1 is MNHEY and CDR2 is SVGAGI. V lost 7 bases and J lost 3; bases outside the gene matches: 7. The CDR3 extends over 15 amino acids. CDR3 DNA sequence: TGTGCCAGCACTCCGGGACTAGTAGACACCGGGGAGCTGTTTTTT. This translates into CASTPGLVDTGELFF.

This chain links TRBV3-1 (or the pseudogene TRBV3-2) with TRBJ1-1; D ambiguous. The CDR3 is made up of 14 amino acids. V was cut by 3 bases and J by 5 bases, with 13 bases left in between. CDR1 is LGHDT, CDR2 YNNKEL, per germline (reference sequence). CDR3 DNA sequence: TGTGCCAGCAGCCAGACACCGGCAGTTACTGAAGCTTTCTTT. This gives the protein CASSQTPAVTEAFF.